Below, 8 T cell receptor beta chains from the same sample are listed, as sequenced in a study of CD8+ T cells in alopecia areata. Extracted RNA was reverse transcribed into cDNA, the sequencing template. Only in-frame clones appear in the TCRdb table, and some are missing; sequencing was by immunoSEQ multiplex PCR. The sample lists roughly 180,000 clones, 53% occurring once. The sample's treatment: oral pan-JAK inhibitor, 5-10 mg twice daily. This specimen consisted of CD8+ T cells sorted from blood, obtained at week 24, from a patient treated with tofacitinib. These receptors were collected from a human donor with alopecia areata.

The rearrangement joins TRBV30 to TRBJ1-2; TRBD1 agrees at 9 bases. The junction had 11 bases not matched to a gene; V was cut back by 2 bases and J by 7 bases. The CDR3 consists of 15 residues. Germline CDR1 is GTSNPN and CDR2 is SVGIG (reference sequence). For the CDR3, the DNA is TGTGCCTGGAGTACTACACCGGGACAGGGAGGTGGCTACACCTTC. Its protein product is CAWSTTPGQGGGYTF. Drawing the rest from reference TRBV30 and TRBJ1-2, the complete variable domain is SQTIHQWPATLVQPVGSPLSLECTVEGTSNPNLYWYRQAAGRGLQLLFYSVGIGQISSEVPQNLSASRPQDRQFILSSKKLLLSDSGFYLCAWSTTPGQGGGYTFGSGTRLTVV.

This CDR3 is CASSQEGTVYGYTF. CDR3 bases: TGCGCCAGCAGCCAAGAGGGGACAGTCTATGGCTACACCTTC. This sequence joins TRBV4-3 and TRBJ1-2; 7 bases are shared with TRBD1. The germline CDR1 and CDR2 sequences are LGHNA and YSLEER. V lost 0 bases and J lost 4; bases outside the gene matches: 2. This CDR3 is built from 14 residues.

Written as DNA, the CDR3 is TGCGCCAGCAGCCAAGGGACAGACAACTATGGCTACACCTTC. Translation: CASSQGTDNYGYTF. The chain has TRBV4-3 and TRBJ1-2; a possible D gene is TRBD1 (6 bases). The CDR3 runs to 14 residues. Germline V gene sequence: CDR1 LGHNA, CDR2 YSLEER. Deletions cut 1 base from V and 2 bases from J, with 8 bases between.

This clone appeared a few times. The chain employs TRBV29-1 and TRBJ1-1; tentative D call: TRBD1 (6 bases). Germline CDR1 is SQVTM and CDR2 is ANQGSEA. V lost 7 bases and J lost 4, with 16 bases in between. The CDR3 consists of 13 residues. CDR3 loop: CSGQDPQGTEAFF. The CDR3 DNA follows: TGCAGCGGACAGGACCCCCAGGGCACTGAAGCTTTCTTT.

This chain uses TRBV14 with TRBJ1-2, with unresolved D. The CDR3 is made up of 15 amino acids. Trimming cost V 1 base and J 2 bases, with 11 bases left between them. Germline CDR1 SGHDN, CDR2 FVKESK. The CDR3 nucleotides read TGTGCCAGCAGCCAAGGGTCGTCTCTCAACTATGGCTACACCTTC. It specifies CASSQGSSLNYGYTF.

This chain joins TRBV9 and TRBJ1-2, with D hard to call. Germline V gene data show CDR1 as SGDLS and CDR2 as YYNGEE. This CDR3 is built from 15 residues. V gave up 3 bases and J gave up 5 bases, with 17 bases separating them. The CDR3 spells CASSGLSAGGYGYTF. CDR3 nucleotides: TGTGCCAGCAGCGGATTGTCGGCGGGAGGGTATGGCTACACCTTC.

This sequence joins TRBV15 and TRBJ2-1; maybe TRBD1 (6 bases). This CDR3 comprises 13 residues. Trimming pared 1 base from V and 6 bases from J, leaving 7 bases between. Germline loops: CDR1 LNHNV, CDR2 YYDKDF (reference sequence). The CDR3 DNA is TGTGCCACCAGCAGAGGGGGGCCCAATGAGCAGTTCTTC. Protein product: CATSRGGPNEQFF.

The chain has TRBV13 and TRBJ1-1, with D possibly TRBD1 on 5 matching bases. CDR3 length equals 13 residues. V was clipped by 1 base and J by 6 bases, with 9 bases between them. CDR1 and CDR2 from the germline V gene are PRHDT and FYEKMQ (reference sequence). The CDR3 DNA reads TGTGCCAGCAGCTTAGCAAGGGGCCCTGAAGCTTTCTTT. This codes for CASSLARGPEAFF.